Each of the 18 T cell receptor beta chains below was sequenced from the same sample in a study of identifying expanded T cells in peripheral blood. Here immunoSEQ multiplex PCR was the method, and the copy in TCRdb shows in-frame clones only, minus some. The table shows fewer than 85,000 clones, with roughly 86% occurring only once. What was sequenced was blood. The source is a person aged 18-70 years in good health.

The CDR3 nucleotides are TGTGCCAGCAGCTCGACCTACGAGCAGTACTTC. It translates to CASSSTYEQYF. J is TRBJ2-7 and V is TRBV11-2, with D unresolved. Germline values: CDR1 SGHAT, CDR2 FQNNGV. V lost 4 bases to trimming and J lost 2 bases, with 3 bases between them. The CDR3 spans 11 residues.

The J gene is TRBJ2-7, the V gene TRBV4-3; TRBD2 matches 7 bases. V lost 6 bases, J lost 0 bases, and 2 bases stayed unmatched. The CDR3 spans 13 residues. CDR1 is LGHNA, CDR2 YSLEER, per germline. The CDR3: CASSREVSYEQYF. The CDR3 nucleotides read TGCGCCAGCAGTCGGGAGGTCTCCTACGAGCAGTACTTC.

V is TRBV5-4 and J is TRBJ2-5, with 7 bases lining up with TRBD1. Germline loops: CDR1 SGHNT, CDR2 YYREEE (reference sequence). The V segment lost 3 bases and the J segment 2 bases; nucleotides outside the gene matches: 4. The CDR3 runs to 14 residues. CDR3 in amino acids: CASSSNRGQETQYF. The CDR3 DNA follows: TGTGCCAGCAGCTCCAACAGGGGACAAGAGACCCAGTACTTC.

This clone was detected only a few times. The chain employs TRBV9 and TRBJ2-7, with D possibly matching TRBD2 (6 bases). With 3 bases removed from V and 2 bases from J, the gap between germline ends came to 12 bases. Germline-derived CDR1 and CDR2 are SGDLS and YYNGEE. This CDR3 has 14 residues. CDR3 nucleotide sequence: TGTGCCAGCAGCGCGGGGGTGACAGCCTACGAGCAGTACTTC. As protein: CASSAGVTAYEQYF.

The chain is built from TRBV6-1 and TRBJ2-1; 8 bases agree with TRBD2. Germline trimming cut 4 bases from V and 1 base from J; bases unmatched to any gene: 9. The CDR3 is 17 residues long. Germline lookup yields CDR1 MNHNS and CDR2 SASEGT. The CDR3 spells CASSAPQAGGSYNEQFF. CDR3 DNA: TGTGCCAGCAGTGCCCCCCAGGCGGGAGGTTCCTACAATGAGCAGTTCTTC.

V and J are TRBV11-2 and TRBJ2-7, with D perhaps given as TRBD1 or TRBD2 (5 bases each). This CDR3 has 13 residues. CDR1 is SGHAT and CDR2 is FQNNGV in the germline V gene. Trimming stripped 1 base from V and 3 bases from J, with 7 bases between. The DNA for the CDR3 is TGTGCCAGCAGCTTAGTTGGGGGCTACGAGCAGTACTTC. Translation gives CASSLVGGYEQYF.

This chain joins TRBV12-5 and TRBJ2-1; 11 positions match TRBD1. The CDR3 has 13 amino acids. The germline CDR1 and CDR2 sequences are LGHNT and FRNRAP. Germline trimming cut 11 bases from V and 7 bases from J; bases unmatched to any gene: 7. In nucleotides, the CDR3 is TGTGCTTCCCGGGACAGGGGGAAAAATGAGCAGTTCTTC. Translated: CASRDRGKNEQFF. Full variable domain (missing parts from reference TRBV12-5 and TRBJ2-1): DARVTQTPRHKVTEMGQEVTMRCQPILGHNTVFWYRQTMMQGLELLAYFRNRAPLDDSGMPKDRFSAEMPDATLATLKIQPSEPRDSAVYFCASRDRGKNEQFFGPGTRLTVL.

This chain joins TRBV19 and TRBJ1-1, with TRBD1 matching over 9 bases. The CDR3 is 14 amino acids. The trim removed 4 bases at V and 6 bases at J, leaving 6 bases unmatched. Germline loops: CDR1 LNHDA, CDR2 SQIVND (reference sequence). CDR3 bases: TGTGCCAGTAGTACCCGACAGGGGGAGGCTGAAGCTTTCTTT. This encodes CASSTRQGEAEAFF.

The chain joins TRBV27 to TRBJ2-5; tentative D call: TRBD1 (6 bases). The CDR3 extends over 16 amino acids. The V and J ends lost 5 bases and 5 bases respectively, with 21 bases between them. CDR1 is MNHEY and CDR2 is SMNVEV in the germline V gene (reference sequence). The DNA of the CDR3 is TGTGCCAGCAGTCCAAGGGGACAACTCCCATGGGAGACCCAGTACTTC. Protein product: CASSPRGQLPWETQYF.

The chain has TRBV21-1 and TRBJ2-2; the table's D call, TRBD2, was not checked against the DNA. TRBV21-1 is noted as a pseudogene. The CDR3 contains 15 residues. Here the CDR3 DNA reads TGTGCCAGCAGCAACCGGCTCGGGATGGCCGGGGAGCTGTTTTTT. This translates into CASSNRLGMAGELFF.

The rearrangement links TRBV11-3 to TRBJ2-2; 7 positions agree with TRBD2. The CDR3 length is 15 residues. J lost 7 bases, V lost 0 bases, and 5 bases had no gene match. The germline CDR1 and CDR2 sequences are SGHNT and YENEEA. The DNA of the CDR3 is TGTGCCAGCAGCTTAGAGCGGGAGCGGGGCGGGGAGCTGTTTTTT. Its protein is CASSLERERGGELFF.

This sequence joins TRBV2 and TRBJ2-3, with no clear D. The V end was cut by 7 bases, the J end by 5 bases, with 4 bases between. The V gene's germline CDR1 is SNHLY and CDR2 FYNNEI. The CDR3 length is 10 residues. CDR3 nucleotide sequence: TGTGCCAGCAAAAGAGATACGCAGTATTTT. Translation: CASKRDTQYF. Using reference TRBV2 and TRBJ2-3 for the parts outside the CDR3, the full variable domain is EPEVTQTPSHQVTQMGQEVILRCVPISNHLYFYWYRQILGQKVEFLVSFYNNEISEKSEIFDDQFSVERPDGSNFTLKIRSTKLEDSAMYFCASKRDTQYFGPGTRLTVL.

This chain links TRBV11-3 with TRBJ2-2, with D perhaps TRBD2 (5 bases). V was pared by 2 bases and J by 4 bases, with 8 bases between. The CDR3 extends over 14 amino acids. The germline gives CDR1 SGHNT, CDR2 YENEEA. The CDR3 nucleotides are TGTGCCAGCAGCTTATCCGGGATCACCGGGGAGCTGTTTTTT. Its translation is CASSLSGITGELFF.

The rearrangement joins TRBV2 to TRBJ1-1; D is perhaps TRBD1 (6 bases). Deletions cut 3 bases from V and 13 bases from J, with 21 bases between. This CDR3 is 14 amino acids long. Per germline, CDR1 SNHLY and CDR2 FYNNEI. In nucleotides, the CDR3 is TGTGCCAGCAGTGAGGGCCCTGGGGGCCTCGGGTGTTTCTTT. Its protein product is CASSEGPGGLGCFF.

The V and J genes are TRBV5-1 and TRBJ2-1, with 7 bases that match TRBD2. V lost 3 bases to trimming and J lost 7 bases; unmatched junction nucleotides: 10. Germline assignment: CDR1 SGHRS and CDR2 YFSETQ. The CDR3 is 15 amino acids. The CDR3, as DNA: TGCGCCAGCAGCTCCTGGGGAGGGACGGGGAATGAGCAGTTCTTC. Residues: CASSSWGGTGNEQFF.

J is TRBJ2-1 and V is TRBV7-3, with 9 positions matching TRBD2. The length of the CDR3 is 13 residues. Germline V lookup: CDR1 SGHTA, CDR2 FQGTGA. The junction had 2 bases not matched to a gene; V was cut back by 5 bases and J by 6 bases. DNA for the CDR3: TGTGCCAGCAGCCCAGCGGGGGGCAATGAGCAGTTCTTC. It yields the protein CASSPAGGNEQFF.

J is TRBJ1-1 and V is TRBV29-1; D uncertain. Deletions cut 0 bases from V and 6 bases from J, with 8 bases between. This CDR3 comprises 12 residues. Germline lookup yields CDR1 SQVTM and CDR2 ANQGSEA. The DNA of the CDR3 is TGCAGCGTTGAAGATCCGTATTCTGAAGCTTTCTTT. It translates to CSVEDPYSEAFF.

The J gene is TRBJ1-1, the V gene TRBV6-5; D ambiguous. There are 14 residues in the CDR3. CDR1 MNHEY and CDR2 SVGAGI come from the germline V gene. With 5 bases removed from V and 6 bases from J, the gap between germline ends came to 16 bases. CDR3 in DNA: TGTGCCAGCAGTAAACCGGGCCGAAGCCCTGAAGCTTTCTTT. It yields the protein CASSKPGRSPEAFF.